This TCR beta chain was obtained from a study of T cells in Graves' hyperthyroidism and ophthalmopathy. The V gene lost 6 bases and the J gene lost 2 bases, with 11 bases spanning the gap. The V gene's germline CDR1 is SGHAT and CDR2 FQNNGV. The length of the CDR3 is 14 residues. Points on this clonotype: The antigen is unknown.

Clinicians diagnosed patients from clinical symptoms, serum thyroxine and TRAb, thyroid ultrasound and orbital computed tomography. Study-level findings and limits: Most clonotypes expanded in the thyroid (above 0.001) were also present in blood.

Amplified TCR beta CDR3 regions derived from RNA transcripts. HTBI primers drove first-round RT-PCR of the TCR CDR3. TCRdb re-called the multiplex PCR reads through MiXCR, storing one row per CDR3 protein. The top ten hold about 7.7% of the sample, which has around 450,000 distinct CDR3 sequences, 15% to 19% seen once. Sample: blood. The chain uses TRBV11-2 and TRBJ2-1; TRBD1 might be the D (6 bases). The TCR was taken from a woman aged 18 to 35 with Graves' hyperthyroidism. DNA for the CDR3: TGTGCCAGCAGGGCCAGGGGCCCCTACAATGAGCAGTTCTTC. It yields the protein CASRARGPYNEQFF.